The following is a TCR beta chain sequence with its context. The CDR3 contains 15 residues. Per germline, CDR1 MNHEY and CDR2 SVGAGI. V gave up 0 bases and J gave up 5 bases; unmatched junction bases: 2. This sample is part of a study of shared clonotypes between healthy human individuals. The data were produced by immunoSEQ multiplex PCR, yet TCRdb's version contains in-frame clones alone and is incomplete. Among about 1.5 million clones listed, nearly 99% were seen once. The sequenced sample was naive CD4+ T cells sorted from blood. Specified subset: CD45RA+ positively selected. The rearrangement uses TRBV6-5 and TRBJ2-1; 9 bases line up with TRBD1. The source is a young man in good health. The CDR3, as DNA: TGTGCCAGCAGTTACTCATGGGACAGGGACAATGAGCAGTTCTTC. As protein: CASSYSWDRDNEQFF.